These 10 T cell receptor beta chains share one sample of origin, sequenced in a study of blood T cells in healthy people across ages. Then a second PCR, running about 6 to 11 cycles, was carried out with a sample-barcoded 5' primer and a J-beta primer mix. MiXCR, applied by TCRdb to the 5' RACE reads, yields one record per CDR3 protein. The sample shows 1.5 million to 1.8 million distinct CDR3 sequences, approximately 42% of them seen only once. Material: blood. Receptors originate from a woman between 18 and 29 years old in good health.

The genes are TRBV2 and TRBJ1-1; the D gene is possibly TRBD1 (5 bases). Germline values: CDR1 SNHLY, CDR2 FYNNEI. V was trimmed by 6 bases and J by 1 base, leaving 12 bases between them. The CDR3 has 14 residues. The CDR3 protein is CASRWGMGNTEAFF. In DNA, the CDR3 is TGTGCCAGCAGATGGGGGATGGGGAACACTGAAGCTTTCTTT.

The rearrangement uses TRBV12-3 or TRBV12-4 and TRBJ1-2, with D hard to call. The CDR3 has 15 residues. Deletions cut 6 bases from V and 6 bases from J, with 20 bases between. The CDR3 region is CASSLDGRFYDGYTF. The CDR3, as DNA: TGTGCCAGCAGCCTCGACGGCAGGTTTTATGATGGCTACACCTTC.

This clonotype was seen a single time. The chain couples TRBV10-3 to TRBJ1-5; possible D gene TRBD1, 6 bases. The ends were cut back, 3 bases at V and 4 bases at J, with 13 bases in the middle. The CDR3 has 15 residues. The germline CDR1 and CDR2 sequences are ENHRY and SYGVKD. The CDR3 region has the DNA TGTGCCATCAGTGATGCAACAGGGATGAATCAGCCCCAGCATTTT. Encoded protein: CAISDATGMNQPQHF.

This clonotype has a count of ten or more. V and J are TRBV5-1 and TRBJ1-5; 7 bases match TRBD1. In germline, CDR1 is SGHRS, CDR2 YFSETQ. The CDR3 sequence is 14 residues long. V was pared by 0 bases and J by 7 bases, with 4 bases of the junction left unmatched. CDR3 region: CASSLGQGGQPQHF. In DNA, the CDR3 is TGCGCCAGCAGCTTGGGACAGGGTGGCCAGCCCCAGCATTTT.

This clonotype has ten or more counts. The chain combines TRBV5-1 with TRBJ2-1, with TRBD2 matching 8 bases. Germline values: CDR1 SGHRS, CDR2 YFSETQ. The CDR3 is 18 amino acids. V lost 1 base to trimming and J lost 4 bases; unmatched junction nucleotides: 13. As DNA, the CDR3 is TGCGCCAGCAGCTTGATGCCCCCCACTAGCGGAGGATACAATGAGCAGTTCTTC. This sequence encodes CASSLMPPTSGGYNEQFF.

Worth noting for this clonotype: One junction end disagrees with the germline gene, perhaps due to a read error. The chain uses TRBV5-1 and TRBJ2-7; 8 bases line up with TRBD2. The CDR3 covers 14 residues. CDR1 SGHRS and CDR2 YFSETQ come from the germline V gene. The CDR3 sequence is CASNLELAVYEQYF. The CDR3 nucleotides read TGCGCCAGCAACTTGGAACTAGCGGTCTACGAGCAGTACTTC.

The chain is built from TRBV27 and TRBJ1-2, with 8 bases fitting TRBD1. Looked up from germline, CDR1 is MNHEY and CDR2 is SMNVEV (reference sequence). This CDR3 has 15 residues. After removal of 3 bases from V and 3 bases from J, the junction contained 6 bases not matched to a gene. CDR3 sequence reads: CASSFQGAEDYGYTF. CDR3 DNA sequence: TGTGCCAGCAGTTTCCAGGGGGCGGAGGACTATGGCTACACCTTC.

This clonotype was seen more than once but under ten times. The chain couples TRBV10-3 to TRBJ1-1; D is perhaps TRBD1 (5 bases). CDR1 and CDR2 from the germline V gene are ENHRY and SYGVKD. The V end was cut by 2 bases, the J end by 6 bases, with 22 bases between. The CDR3 spans 17 residues. The DNA of the CDR3 is TGTGCCATCAGTGAGGGAAGGTTGGGGGTTCTGGGCCCTGAAGCTTTCTTT. This codes for CAISEGRLGVLGPEAFF.

This rearrangement joins TRBV6-5 to TRBJ1-1, with TRBD1 matching 10 bases. Germline V gene lookup returns CDR1 MNHEY and CDR2 SVGAGI. V trimming: 6 bases; J trimming: 8 bases; junction bases outside the gene matches: 12. The CDR3 length is 15 residues. The CDR3 region is CASSRRDRGSTEAFF. CDR3 in DNA: TGTGCCAGCAGCCGAAGGGACAGGGGTTCCACCGAAGCTTTCTTT.

The genes are TRBV6-2 or TRBV6-3 and TRBJ2-1, with TRBD1 matching over 7 bases. V lost 8 bases and J lost 7; bases outside the gene matches: 14. The CDR3 contains 15 residues. Germline V gives CDR1 MNHEY, CDR2 SVGEGT. The CDR3 DNA is TGTGCCAGCGGCCGGACAGGAGCCTCCAGGAATGAGCAGTTCTTC. Residues: CASGRTGASRNEQFF.